A selection of T cell receptor beta chains follows, all from one sample in a study of PD-1 blockade in classical Hodgkin lymphoma. Generated by immunoSEQ multiplex PCR, the TCRdb table keeps only in-frame clones and is missing some. The sample consists of 50,000 to 65,000 clones, roughly 89% of them appearing once. Here the sequenced sample was peripheral blood mononuclear cells (PBMCs), taken before the fourth cycle of nivolumab. The source of these receptors is a human donor with classical Hodgkin lymphoma. CDR3s include the opening cysteine and the closing phenylalanine or tryptophan. The D gene is left open where the match is weak. For some rows the clone size is stated as once, few or many, or as a class when expanded; others skip it.

>TRBV5-1|TRBJ2-7|TRBD1|-
TGCGCCAGCAGCTCGGACAGGGGGCCCTACGAGCAGTACTTC
CASSSDRGPYEQYF
>TRBV27|TRBJ2-7|-|-
TGTGCCAGCAGTCTCCTGGGTGGTCCGCCCTACGAGCAGTACTTC
CASSLLGGPPYEQYF
>TRBV30|TRBJ1-3|-|-
TGTGCCTGGAGTCCCCACGAAGGCCGAGGGGGAAACACCATATATTTT
CAWSPHEGRGGNTIYF
>TRBV27|TRBJ1-5|-|-
TGTGCCAGCACGGTTGGACAGAACAATCAGCCCCAGCATTTT
CASTVGQNNQPQHF
>TRBV5-1|TRBJ2-3|-|-
TGCGCCAGCCAATGGGAGACTAGCACAGATACGCAGTATTTT
CASQWETSTDTQYF
>TRBV15|TRBJ1-5|-|-
TGTGCCACCAGCAGACGAAGAGGGGTTGATCAGCCCCAGCATTTT
CATSRRRGVDQPQHF
>TRBV4-1|TRBJ1-1|TRBD1|-
TGCGCCAGCAGCCTCTACAACAGGGGCGGTGAACACTGGGCTTTCTTT
CASSLYNRGGEHWAFF
>TRBV5-1|TRBJ1-4|-|-
TGCGCCACTGAATATACAACTAATGAAAAACTGTTTTTT
CATEYTTNEKLFF
>TRBV7-2|TRBJ2-1|TRBD2|-
TGTGCCAGCAGCCCCCGAAATCCTCTAGCGGGGGGGAATGAGCAGTTCTTC
CASSPRNPLAGGNEQFF
>TRBV18|TRBJ2-5|-|-
TGTGCCAGCTCACCAACCATAGACAGTGGCCTTTTTGTGACCCAGTACTTC
CASSPTIDSGLFVTQYF
>TRBV5-1|TRBJ1-2|-|-
TGCGCCAGCAGCCGGCGGCAGGACTTAACTGGCTACACCTTC
CASSRRQDLTGYTF
>TRBV6-5|TRBJ1-1|-|once
TGTGCCAGCAGTTATTCCGTGGCGAACACTGAAGCTTTCTTT
CASSYSVANTEAFF
>TRBV4-1|TRBJ2-1|TRBD2|-
TGCGCCAGCAGCCATAGGACTAGCGGGGGCAATGAGCAGTTCTTC
CASSHRTSGGNEQFF
>TRBV6-5|TRBJ1-5|-|-
TGTGCCAGCGAGCAGGGTCAGCCCCAGCATTTT
CASEQGQPQHF
>TRBV4-1|TRBJ1-1|-|-
TGCGCCAGCAGCCAAGTAGGAAGGCCCGACACTGAAGCTTTCTTT
CASSQVGRPDTEAFF
>TRBV30|TRBJ2-5|TRBD1|-
TGTGCCTGGGCACAGGGGGGTCAAGAGACCCAGTACTTC
CAWAQGGQETQYF
>TRBV11-2|TRBJ2-6|-|-
TGTGCCAGCAGCTCCAGATCTGGGATCTCTGGGGCCAACGTCCTGACTTTC
CASSSRSGISGANVLTF
>TRBV5-5|TRBJ2-4|-|-
TGTGCCAGCAGCTCTTGGACTTGGAACATTCAGTACTTC
CASSSWTWNIQYF
>TRBV7-8|TRBJ2-7|-|once
TGTGCCAGCAGCTTAAATTACGAGCAGTACTTC
CASSLNYEQYF
>TRBV13|TRBJ2-7|-|-
TGTGCCAGCAGCTTAGAAGGGATCTACGAGCAGTACTTC
CASSLEGIYEQYF
>TRBV6-6|TRBJ1-6|-|-
TGTGCCACCTCCCTTGAGTCCTATAATTCACCCCTCCACTTT
CATSLESYNSPLHF
>TRBV7-9|TRBJ1-2|-|-
TGTGCCAGCAGCTTAGAGCGTGGCTACACCTTC
CASSLERGYTF
>TRBV11-2|TRBJ2-1|-|-
TGTGCCAGCAGCCTGTACACCTACAATGAGCAGTTCTTC
CASSLYTYNEQFF
>TRBV2|TRBJ1-2|TRBD1|-
TGTGCCAGACGAGACAGGGGTTATGGCTACACCTTC
CARRDRGYGYTF
>TRBV10-1|TRBJ2-7|-|-
TGCGCCAGCGGGGGTTTAGGTCTATACGAGCAGTACTTC
CASGGLGLYEQYF
>TRBV7-2|TRBJ2-2|-|-
TGTGCCAGCAGCTATAGTTGGACACTCTCGAACACCGGGGAGCTGTTTTTT
CASSYSWTLSNTGELFF
>TRBV9|TRBJ2-3|TRBD2|-
TGTGCCAGCAGCGTAGGGGCGGGGGGGACAGATACGCAGTATTTT
CASSVGAGGTDTQYF
>TRBV5-1|TRBJ2-5|TRBD2|-
TGCGCCAGCAGCTCCCCTAGCGGGGGTTTGGAGACCCAGTACTTC
CASSSPSGGLETQYF
>TRBV25-1|TRBJ2-1|TRBD1|-
TGTGCCAGCAGCGGTAACCGGGACAGGGCCCTCGATGAGCAGTTCTTC
CASSGNRDRALDEQFF
>TRBV15|TRBJ1-2|-|-
TGTGCCACCAGCCCTGGCTCTAACTATGGCTACACCTTC
CATSPGSNYGYTF